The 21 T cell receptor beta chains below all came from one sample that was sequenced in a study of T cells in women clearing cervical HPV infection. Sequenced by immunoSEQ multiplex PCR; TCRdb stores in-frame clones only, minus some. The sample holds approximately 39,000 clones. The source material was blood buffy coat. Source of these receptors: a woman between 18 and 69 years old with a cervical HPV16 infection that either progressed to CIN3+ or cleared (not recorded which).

CDR3 DNA (partial): TGCAGTTCCGGGGGGGACGGCTCCTACAATGAG. Translated, it gives CSSGGDGSYNE. The complete CDR3 sequence is CSSGGDGSYNEQFF. V gene TRBV20-1 combines with J gene TRBJ2-1; TRBD2 aligns across 8 bases. From the germline J gene comes the end of the CDR3, since the read stops 3 residues before it. Germline loops: CDR1 DFQATT, CDR2 SNEGSKA (reference sequence). The CDR3 covers 14 residues. V shed 8 bases and J 0 bases; nucleotides not matched to a gene: 6.

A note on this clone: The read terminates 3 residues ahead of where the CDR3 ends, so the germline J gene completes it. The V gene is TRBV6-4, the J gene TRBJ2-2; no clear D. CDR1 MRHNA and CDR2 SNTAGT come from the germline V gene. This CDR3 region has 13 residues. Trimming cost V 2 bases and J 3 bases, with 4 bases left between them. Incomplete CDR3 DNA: TGTGCCAGCAGTGACAGGGACACCGGGGAG. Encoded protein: CASSDRDTGE. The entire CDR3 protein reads CASSDRDTGELFF.

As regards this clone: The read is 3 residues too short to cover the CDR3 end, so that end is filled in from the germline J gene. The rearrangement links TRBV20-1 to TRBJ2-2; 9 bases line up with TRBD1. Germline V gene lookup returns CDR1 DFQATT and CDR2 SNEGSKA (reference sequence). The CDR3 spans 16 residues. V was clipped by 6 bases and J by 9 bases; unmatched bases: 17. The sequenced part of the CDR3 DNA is TGCAGTGCCGGCGACAGATTGACAGGGGGTAGGAGGGAG. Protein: CSAGDRLTGGRRE. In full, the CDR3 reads CSAGDRLTGGRRELFF.

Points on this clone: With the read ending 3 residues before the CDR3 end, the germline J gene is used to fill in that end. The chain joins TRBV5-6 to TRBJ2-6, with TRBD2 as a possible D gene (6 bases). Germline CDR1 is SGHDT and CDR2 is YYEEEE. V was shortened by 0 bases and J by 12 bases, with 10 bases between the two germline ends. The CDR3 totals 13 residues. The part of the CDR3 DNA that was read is TGTGCCAGCAGCTTGGAGGAGGGTGGCGTC. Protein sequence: CASSLEEGGV. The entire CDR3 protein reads CASSLEEGGVLTF. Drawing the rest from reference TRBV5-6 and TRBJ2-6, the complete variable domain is DAGVTQSPTHLIKTRGQQVTLRCSPKSGHDTVSWYQQALGQGPQFIFQYYEEEERQRGNFPDRFSGHQFPNYSSELNVNALLLGDSALYLCASSLEEGGVLTFGAGSRLTVL.

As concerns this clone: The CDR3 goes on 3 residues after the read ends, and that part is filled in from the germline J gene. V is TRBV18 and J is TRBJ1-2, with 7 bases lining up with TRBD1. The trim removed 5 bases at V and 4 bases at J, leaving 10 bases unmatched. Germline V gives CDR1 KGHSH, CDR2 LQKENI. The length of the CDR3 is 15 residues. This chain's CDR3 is CASSLRQGLGYGYTF. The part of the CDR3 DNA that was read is TGTGCCAGCTCATTACGACAGGGATTGGGCTATGGC.

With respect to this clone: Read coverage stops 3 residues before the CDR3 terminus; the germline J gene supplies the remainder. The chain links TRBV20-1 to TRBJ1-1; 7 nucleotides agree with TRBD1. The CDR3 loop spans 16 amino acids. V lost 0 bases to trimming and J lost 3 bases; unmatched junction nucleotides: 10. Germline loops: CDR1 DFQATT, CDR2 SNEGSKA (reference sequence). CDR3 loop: CSARDHVDRAHTEAFF. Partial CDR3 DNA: TGCAGTGCTAGAGACCACGTAGACAGGGCACACACTGAA.

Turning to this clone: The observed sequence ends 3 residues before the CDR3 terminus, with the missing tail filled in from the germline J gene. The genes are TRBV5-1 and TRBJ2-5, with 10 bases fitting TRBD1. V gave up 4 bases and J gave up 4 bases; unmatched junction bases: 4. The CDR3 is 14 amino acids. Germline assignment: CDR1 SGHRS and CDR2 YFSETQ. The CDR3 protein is CASSPGTGVETQYF. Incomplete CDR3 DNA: TGCGCCAGCAGCCCCGGGACAGGGGTAGAGACC.

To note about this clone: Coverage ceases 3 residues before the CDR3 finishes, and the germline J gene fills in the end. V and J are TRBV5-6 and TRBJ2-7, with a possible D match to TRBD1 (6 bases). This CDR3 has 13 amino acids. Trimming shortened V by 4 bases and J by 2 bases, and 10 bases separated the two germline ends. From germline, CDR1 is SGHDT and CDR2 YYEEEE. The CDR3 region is CASSPGHTYEQYF. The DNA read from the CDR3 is TGTGCCAGCAGCCCGGGACACACCTACGAG.

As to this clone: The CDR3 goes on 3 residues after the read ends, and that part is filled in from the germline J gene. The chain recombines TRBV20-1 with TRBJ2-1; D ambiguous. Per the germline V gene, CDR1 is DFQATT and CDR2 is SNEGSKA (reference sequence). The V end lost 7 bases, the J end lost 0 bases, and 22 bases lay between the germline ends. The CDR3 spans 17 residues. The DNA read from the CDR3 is TGCAGTGTGGTTCTTGCGGCACATCTAAACTCCTACAATGAG. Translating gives CSVVLAAHLNSYNE. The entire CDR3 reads CSVVLAAHLNSYNEQFF.

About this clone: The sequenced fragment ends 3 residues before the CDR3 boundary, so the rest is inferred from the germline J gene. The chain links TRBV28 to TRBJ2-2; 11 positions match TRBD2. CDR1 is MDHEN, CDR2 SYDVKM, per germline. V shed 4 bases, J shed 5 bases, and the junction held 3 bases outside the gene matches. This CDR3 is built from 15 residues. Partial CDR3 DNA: TGTGCCAGCAGTTCGGGACTAGCGGAAACCGGGGAG. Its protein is CASSSGLAETGE. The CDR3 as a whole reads CASSSGLAETGELFF.

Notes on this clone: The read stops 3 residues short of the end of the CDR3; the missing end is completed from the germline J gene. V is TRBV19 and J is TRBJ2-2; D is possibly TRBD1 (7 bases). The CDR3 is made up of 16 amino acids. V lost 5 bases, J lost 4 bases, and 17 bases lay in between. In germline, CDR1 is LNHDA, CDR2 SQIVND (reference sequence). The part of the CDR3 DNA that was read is TGTGCCAGTAGTCTGCTGGAGGGGGCGGGCACCGGGGAG. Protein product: CASSLLEGAGTGE. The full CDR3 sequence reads CASSLLEGAGTGELFF.

The CDR3 here is CASSLRVGGQPQHF. CDR3 bases read: TGTGCCAGCAGCCTACGCGTGGGGGGACAGCCC. The chain recombines TRBV7-6 with TRBJ1-5; perhaps TRBD1 as D (5 bases). The CDR3 end is not reached by the read, which stops 3 residues before it; the germline J gene fills it in. V was cut by 5 bases and J by 7 bases, with 15 bases left in between. Germline V gene data show CDR1 as SGHVS and CDR2 as FNYEAQ. This CDR3 is 14 amino acids long.

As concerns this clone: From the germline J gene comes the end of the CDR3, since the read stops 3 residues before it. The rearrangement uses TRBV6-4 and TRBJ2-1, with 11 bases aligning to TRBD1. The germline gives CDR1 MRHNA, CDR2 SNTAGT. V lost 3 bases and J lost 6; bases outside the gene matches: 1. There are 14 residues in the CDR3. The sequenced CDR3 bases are TGTGCCAGCAGTGAAGGGACAGGGGGCAATGAG. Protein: CASSEGTGGNE. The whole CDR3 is CASSEGTGGNEQFF.

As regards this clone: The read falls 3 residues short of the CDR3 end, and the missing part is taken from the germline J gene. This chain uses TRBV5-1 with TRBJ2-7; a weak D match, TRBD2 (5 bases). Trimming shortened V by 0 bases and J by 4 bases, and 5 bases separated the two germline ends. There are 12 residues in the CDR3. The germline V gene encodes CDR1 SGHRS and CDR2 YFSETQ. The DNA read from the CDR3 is TGCGCCAGCAGCTTGGGAGGGTACGAG. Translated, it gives CASSLGGYE. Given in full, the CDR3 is CASSLGGYEQYF.

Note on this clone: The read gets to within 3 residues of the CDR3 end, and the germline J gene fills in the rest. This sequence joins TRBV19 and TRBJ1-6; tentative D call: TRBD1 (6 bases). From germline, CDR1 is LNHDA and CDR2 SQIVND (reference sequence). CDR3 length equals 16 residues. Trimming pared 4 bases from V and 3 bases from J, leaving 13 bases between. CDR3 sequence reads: CASSTGLRGYNSPLHF. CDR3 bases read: TGTGCCAGTAGTACAGGACTCAGGGGCTATAATTCACCC. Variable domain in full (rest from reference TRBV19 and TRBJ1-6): DGGITQSPKYLFRKEGQNVTLSCEQNLNHDAMYWYRQDPGQGLRLIYYSQIVNDFQKGDIAEGYSVSREKKESFPLTVTSAQKNPTAFYLCASSTGLRGYNSPLHFGNGTRLTVT.

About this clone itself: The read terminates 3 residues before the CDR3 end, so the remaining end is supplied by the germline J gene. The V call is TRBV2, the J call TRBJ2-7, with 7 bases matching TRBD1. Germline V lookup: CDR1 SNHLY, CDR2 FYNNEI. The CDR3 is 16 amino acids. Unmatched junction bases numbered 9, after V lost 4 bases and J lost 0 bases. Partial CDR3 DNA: TGTGCCAGCAGTGCTCGGTTTTGGGACAGCTCCTACGAG. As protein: CASSARFWDSSYE. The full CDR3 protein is CASSARFWDSSYEQYF.

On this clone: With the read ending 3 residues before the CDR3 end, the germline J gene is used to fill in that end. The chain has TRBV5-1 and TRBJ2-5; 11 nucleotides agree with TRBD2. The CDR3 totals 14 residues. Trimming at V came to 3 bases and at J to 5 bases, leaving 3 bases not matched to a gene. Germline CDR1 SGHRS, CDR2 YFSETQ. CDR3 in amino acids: CASSWGLAEETQYF. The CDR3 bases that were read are TGCGCCAGCAGCTGGGGACTAGCGGAGGAGACC.

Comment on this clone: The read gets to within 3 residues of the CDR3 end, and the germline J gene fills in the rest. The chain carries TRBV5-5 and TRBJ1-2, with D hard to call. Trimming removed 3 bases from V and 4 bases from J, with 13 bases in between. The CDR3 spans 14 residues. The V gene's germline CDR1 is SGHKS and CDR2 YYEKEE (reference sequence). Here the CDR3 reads CASSWKEDSYGYTF. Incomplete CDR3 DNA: TGTGCCAGCAGCTGGAAAGAGGACTCCTATGGC.

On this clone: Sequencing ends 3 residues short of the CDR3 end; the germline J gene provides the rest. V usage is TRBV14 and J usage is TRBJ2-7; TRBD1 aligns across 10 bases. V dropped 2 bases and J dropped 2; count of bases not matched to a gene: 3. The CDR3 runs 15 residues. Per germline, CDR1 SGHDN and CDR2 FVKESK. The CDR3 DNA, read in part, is TGTGCCAGCAGCCAACTCGGGACAGGGGCCTACGAG. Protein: CASSQLGTGAYE. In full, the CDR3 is CASSQLGTGAYEQYF.

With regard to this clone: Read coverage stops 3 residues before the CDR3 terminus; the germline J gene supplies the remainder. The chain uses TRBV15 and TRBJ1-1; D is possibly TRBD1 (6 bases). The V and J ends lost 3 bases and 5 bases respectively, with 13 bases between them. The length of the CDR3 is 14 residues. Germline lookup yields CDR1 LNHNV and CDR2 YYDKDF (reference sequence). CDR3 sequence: CATSRGRGATEAFF. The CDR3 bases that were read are TGTGCCACCAGCAGGGGCAGGGGAGCGACTGAA. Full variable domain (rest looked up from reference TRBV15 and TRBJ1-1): DAMVIQNPRYQVTQFGKPVTLSCSQTLNHNVMYWYQQKSSQAPKLLFHYYDKDFNNEADTPDNFQSRRPNTSFCFLDIRSPGLGDTAMYLCATSRGRGATEAFFGQGTRLTVV.

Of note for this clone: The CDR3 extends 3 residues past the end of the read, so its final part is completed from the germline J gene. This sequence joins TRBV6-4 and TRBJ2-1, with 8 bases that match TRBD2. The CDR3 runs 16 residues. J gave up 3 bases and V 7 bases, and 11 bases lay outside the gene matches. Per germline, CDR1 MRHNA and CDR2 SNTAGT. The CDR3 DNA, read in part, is TGTGCCAGCACCCCAAGTCAGACTAGCGACTACAATGAG. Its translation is CASTPSQTSDYNE. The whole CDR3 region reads CASTPSQTSDYNEQFF.